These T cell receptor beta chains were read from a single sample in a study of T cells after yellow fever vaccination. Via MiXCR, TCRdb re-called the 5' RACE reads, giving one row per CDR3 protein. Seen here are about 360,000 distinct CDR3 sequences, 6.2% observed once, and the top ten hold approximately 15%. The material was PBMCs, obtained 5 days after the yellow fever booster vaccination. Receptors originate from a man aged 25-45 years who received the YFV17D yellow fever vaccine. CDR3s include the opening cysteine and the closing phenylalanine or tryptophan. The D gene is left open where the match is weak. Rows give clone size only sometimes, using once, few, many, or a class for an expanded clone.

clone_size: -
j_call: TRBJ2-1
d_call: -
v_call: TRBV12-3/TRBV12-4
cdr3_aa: CASSFAASGSSYNEQFF
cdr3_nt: TGTGCCAGCAGTTTTGCAGCAAGCGGCAGCTCCTACAATGAGCAGTTCTTC

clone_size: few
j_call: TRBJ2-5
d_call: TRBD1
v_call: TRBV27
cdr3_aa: CASRPRTGWGQETQYF
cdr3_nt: TGTGCCAGCAGACCCAGGACAGGTTGGGGTCAAGAGACCCAGTACTTC

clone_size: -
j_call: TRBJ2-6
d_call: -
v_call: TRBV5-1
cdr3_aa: CASSLGGVTSGANVLTF
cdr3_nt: TGCGCCAGCAGCTTAGGGGGTGTAACCTCTGGGGCCAACGTCCTGACTTTC

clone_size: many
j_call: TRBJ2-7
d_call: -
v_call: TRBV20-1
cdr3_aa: CSALAETSSYEQYF
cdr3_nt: TGCAGTGCCTTAGCGGAGACGAGCTCCTACGAGCAGTACTTC

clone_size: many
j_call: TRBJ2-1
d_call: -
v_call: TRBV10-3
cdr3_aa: CAISETSVLARFF
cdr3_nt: TGTGCCATCAGTGAGACATCAGTACTAGCTCGGTTCTTC

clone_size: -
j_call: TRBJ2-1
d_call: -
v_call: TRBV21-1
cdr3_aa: CASSKDPTSGSYEQFF
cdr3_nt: TGTGCCAGCAGCAAAGACCCGACTAGCGGGAGTTATGAGCAGTTCTTC

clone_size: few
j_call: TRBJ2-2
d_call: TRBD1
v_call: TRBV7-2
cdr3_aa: CASTPPGQGANGELFF
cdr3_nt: TGTGCCAGCACCCCGCCGGGACAGGGGGCAAACGGGGAGCTGTTTTTT

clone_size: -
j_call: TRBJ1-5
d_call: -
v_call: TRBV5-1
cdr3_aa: CASSLDAVRGQPQHF
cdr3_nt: TGCGCCAGCAGCTTGGACGCAGTGAGGGGTCAGCCCCAGCATTTT

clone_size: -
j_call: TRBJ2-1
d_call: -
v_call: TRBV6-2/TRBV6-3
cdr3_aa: CAGGNSWNEQFF
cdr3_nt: TGTGCCGGCGGGAATTCGTGGAATGAGCAGTTCTTC

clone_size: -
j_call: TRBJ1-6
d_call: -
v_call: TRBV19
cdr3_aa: CASSIDDAGNSPLHF
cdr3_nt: TGTGCCAGTAGTATAGACGACGCCGGGAATTCACCCCTCCACTTT

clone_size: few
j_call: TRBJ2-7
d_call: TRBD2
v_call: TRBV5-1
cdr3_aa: CASWEGAGEQYF
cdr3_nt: TGCGCCAGCTGGGAGGGAGCGGGCGAGCAGTACTTC

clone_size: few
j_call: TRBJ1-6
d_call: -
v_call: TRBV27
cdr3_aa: CASSLEADNRSPLHF
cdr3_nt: TGTGCCAGCAGTCTAGAGGCGGATAATCGGTCACCCCTCCACTTT

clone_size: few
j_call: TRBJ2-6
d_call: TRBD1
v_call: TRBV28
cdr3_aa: CASNAGGSGANVLTF
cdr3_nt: TGTGCCAGCAACGCAGGGGGATCTGGGGCCAACGTCCTGACTTTC

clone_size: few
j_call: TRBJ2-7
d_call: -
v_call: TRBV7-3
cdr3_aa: CASSFNEGRTYEQYF
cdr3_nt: TGTGCCAGCAGCTTTAATGAAGGGAGGACCTACGAGCAGTACTTC

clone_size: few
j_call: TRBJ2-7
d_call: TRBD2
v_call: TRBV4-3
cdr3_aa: CASSQDKAGVYEQYF
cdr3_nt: TGCGCCAGCAGCCAAGATAAAGCGGGGGTCTACGAGCAGTACTTC

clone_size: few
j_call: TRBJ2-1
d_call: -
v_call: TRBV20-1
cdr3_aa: CSAGTNRYNEQFF
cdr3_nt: TGCAGTGCTGGCACAAACAGGTATAATGAGCAGTTCTTC

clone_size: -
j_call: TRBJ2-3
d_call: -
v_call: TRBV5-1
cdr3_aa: CASSPTARRPTDTQYF
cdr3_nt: TGCGCCAGCAGCCCAACTGCCCGGAGACCCACAGATACGCAGTATTTT

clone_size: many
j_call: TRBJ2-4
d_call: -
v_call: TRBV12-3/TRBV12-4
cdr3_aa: CASSFGQPGYIQYF
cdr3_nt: TGTGCCAGCAGTTTCGGACAGCCGGGATACATTCAGTACTTC

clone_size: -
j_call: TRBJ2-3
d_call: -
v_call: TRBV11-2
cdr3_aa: CASSLSLADTQYF
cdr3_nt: TGTGCCAGCAGCTTATCACTAGCAGATACGCAGTATTTT

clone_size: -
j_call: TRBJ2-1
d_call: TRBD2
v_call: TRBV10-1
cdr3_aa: CASSSGPTSGSYNEQFF
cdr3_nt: TGCGCCAGCAGTTCCGGACCGACTAGCGGCTCCTACAATGAGCAGTTCTTC

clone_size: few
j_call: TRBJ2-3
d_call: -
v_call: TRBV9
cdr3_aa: CASTLGTTDTQYF
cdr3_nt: TGTGCCAGCACCCTGGGGACCACAGATACGCAGTATTTT

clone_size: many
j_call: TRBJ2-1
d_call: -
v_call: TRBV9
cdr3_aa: CASSDNLGGQGGAEQFF
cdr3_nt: TGTGCCAGCAGCGACAACCTCGGTGGGCAGGGCGGTGCCGAGCAGTTCTTC

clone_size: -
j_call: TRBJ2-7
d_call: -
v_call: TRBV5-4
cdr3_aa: CASSLYGPYEQYF
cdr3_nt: TGTGCCAGCAGCTTGTACGGCCCCTACGAGCAGTACTTC

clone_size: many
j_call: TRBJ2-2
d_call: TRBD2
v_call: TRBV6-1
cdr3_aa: CASRGLAALTGELFF
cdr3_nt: TGTGCCAGCAGGGGACTAGCGGCCTTGACCGGGGAGCTGTTTTTT

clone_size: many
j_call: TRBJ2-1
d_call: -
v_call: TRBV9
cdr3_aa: CASSVAERREQFF
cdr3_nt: TGTGCCAGCAGCGTAGCAGAAAGGCGGGAGCAGTTCTTC

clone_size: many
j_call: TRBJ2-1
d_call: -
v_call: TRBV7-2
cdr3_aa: CASSLRRRDEQFF
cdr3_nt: TGTGCCAGCAGCTTAAGGAGGCGGGATGAGCAGTTCTTC

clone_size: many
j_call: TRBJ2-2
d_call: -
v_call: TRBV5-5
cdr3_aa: CASSSAPNTGELFF
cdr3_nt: TGTGCCAGCAGCTCGGCTCCGAACACCGGGGAGCTGTTTTTT

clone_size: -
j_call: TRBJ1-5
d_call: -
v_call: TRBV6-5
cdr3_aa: CASSYGRRQGNQPQHF
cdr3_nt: TGTGCCAGCAGTTACGGACGAAGACAGGGCAATCAGCCCCAGCATTTT

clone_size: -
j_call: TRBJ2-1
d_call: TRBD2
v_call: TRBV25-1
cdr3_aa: CASSTSGGDEQFF
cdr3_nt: TGTGCCAGTTCCACCTCGGGAGGTGATGAGCAGTTCTTC